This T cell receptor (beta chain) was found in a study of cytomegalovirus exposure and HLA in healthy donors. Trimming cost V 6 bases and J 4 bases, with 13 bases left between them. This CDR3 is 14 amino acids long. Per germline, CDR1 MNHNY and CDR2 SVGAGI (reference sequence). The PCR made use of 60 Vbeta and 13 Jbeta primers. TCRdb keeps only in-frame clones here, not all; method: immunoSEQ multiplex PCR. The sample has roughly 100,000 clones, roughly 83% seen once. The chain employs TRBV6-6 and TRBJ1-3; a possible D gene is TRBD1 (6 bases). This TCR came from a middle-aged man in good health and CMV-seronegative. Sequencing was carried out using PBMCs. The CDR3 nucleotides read TGTGCCAGCAGCTATCCCGGGACAGGAAACACCATATATTTT. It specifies CASSYPGTGNTIYF.